This TCR beta chain was sequenced for a study of blood T cells in healthy people across ages. V was pared by 6 bases and J by 5 bases, with 5 bases of the junction left unmatched. Per germline, CDR1 ENHRY and CDR2 SYGVKD. The CDR3 is 16 residues long. It was with a sample-barcoded 5' primer and a J-beta primer mix that a second PCR of roughly 6 to 12 cycles was run. TCRdb independently ran MiXCR on the 5' RACE reads; one entry per CDR3 protein. The sample consists of more than 600,000 distinct CDR3 sequences, 20% to 25% of them appearing once. The same data also contributed to another study, on T cells of mothers and their children.

The clonotype comes from a boy between 10 and 17 years old in good health. The rearrangement uses TRBV10-3 and TRBJ2-1, with TRBD2 matching 15 bases. Sequencing input: blood. CDR3 coding DNA: TGTGCCATCAGGGGGGGACTAGCGGGAGGAAACAATGAGCAGTTCTTC. The encoded protein is CAIRGGLAGGNNEQFF.